These 9 T cell receptor beta chains came from one sample sequenced in a study of OX40 agonist ivuxolimab in advanced cancers. Library preparation employed the immunoSEQ multiplex PCR assay. Imported from immuneACCESS, the table was reduced by TCRdb to in-frame sequences with V and J called. These copies leave out some clones; in studies compared against another copy, an unresolved V gene accounts for under half, and the cause of the remainder is not known. Counted in this sample were about 59,000 clones; about 90% of them appeared once. The ten biggest clones cover roughly 21% of the sample. Sequencing used CD4+ or CD8+ T cells sorted from blood, obtained in a trial of the OX40 agonist ivuxolimab. These receptors were collected from an adult with an advanced solid tumor such as melanoma, head and neck, liver or kidney cancer.

J is TRBJ1-2 and V is TRBV6-5; possibly TRBD1 for D (6 bases). Trimming took off 5 bases at V and 3 bases at J, with 13 bases between the two ends. Germline CDR1 MNHEY, CDR2 SVGAGI. The CDR3 is made up of 14 amino acids. CDR3 region: CASSAPGQYYGYTF. CDR3 nucleotide sequence: TGTGCCAGCAGTGCCCCGGGACAATACTATGGCTACACCTTC.

The chain joins TRBV13 to TRBJ2-3; no clear D. CDR3 length: 17 amino acids. V dropped 6 bases and J dropped 2 bases, with 21 bases sitting between them. Germline V gives CDR1 PRHDT, CDR2 FYEKMQ (reference sequence). In DNA form, the CDR3 reads TGTGCCAGCAGTCGTATCTCTATGGCCGATCCCACAGATACGCAGTATTTT. Translating gives CASSRISMADPTDTQYF. The whole variable domain, filled in from reference TRBV13 and TRBJ2-3, reads AAGVIQSPRHLIKEKRETATLKCYPIPRHDTVYWYQQGPGQDPQFLISFYEKMQSDKGSIPDRFSAQQFSDYHSELNMSSLELGDSALYFCASSRISMADPTDTQYFGPGTRLTVL.

The chain carries TRBV2 and TRBJ2-1; 10 bases are a match to TRBD2. This CDR3 is 15 amino acids long. The V gene's germline CDR1 is SNHLY and CDR2 FYNNEI. J was trimmed by 3 bases and V by 3 bases; bases with no gene match: 2. This CDR3 reads CASSEASGGYNEQFF. For the CDR3, the DNA is TGTGCCAGCAGTGAGGCTAGCGGGGGCTACAATGAGCAGTTCTTC.

This clone was found once. The chain uses TRBV6-5 and TRBJ2-7; TRBD2 might be the D (5 bases). In germline, CDR1 is MNHEY, CDR2 SVGAGI. V was clipped by 0 bases and J by 5 bases, with 8 bases between them. The length of the CDR3 is 13 residues. CDR3 amino acids: CASSYSEGNEQYF. CDR3 coding DNA: TGTGCCAGCAGTTACTCTGAGGGTAACGAGCAGTACTTC.

This chain connects TRBV15 to TRBJ2-4; D is undetermined. This CDR3 spans 12 amino acids. V was trimmed by 8 bases and J by 7 bases, leaving 12 bases between them. CDR1 and CDR2 (germline): LNHNV, YYDKDF (reference sequence). The CDR3 DNA reads as TGTGCCACCGCGACGGACGGCAACATTCAGTACTTC. It yields the protein CATATDGNIQYF.

This clone was observed a few times. V usage is TRBV7-2 and J usage is TRBJ2-4, with 7 positions matching TRBD1. Unmatched junction bases numbered 6, after V lost 3 bases and J lost 4 bases. The CDR3 loop spans 15 amino acids. Germline CDR1 reads SGHTA; CDR2 reads FQGNSA. Here the CDR3 reads CASSFSGTEKNIQYF. The CDR3, as DNA: TGTGCCAGCAGCTTTTCCGGGACAGAAAAAAACATTCAGTACTTC.

This clone has only a few counts. This chain joins TRBV7-9 and TRBJ1-5; a weak D match, TRBD1 (6 bases). Germline V gene sequence: CDR1 SEHNR, CDR2 FQNEAQ (reference sequence). Trimming shortened V by 2 bases and J by 5 bases, and 13 bases separated the two germline ends. The CDR3 sequence is 15 residues long. The CDR3 DNA follows: TGTGCCAGCAGCTTAACGGGGGCGGGGGATCAGCCCCAGCATTTT. It codes for CASSLTGAGDQPQHF.

The V and J genes are TRBV28 and TRBJ1-1; D possibly corresponds to TRBD1 (6 bases). The CDR3 length is 15 residues. In germline, CDR1 is MDHEN, CDR2 SYDVKM. Trimming took 10 bases from V and 2 from J, leaving 20 bases between them. The CDR3 loop is CATHGAGESNTEAFF. The CDR3 region has the DNA TGTGCCACCCACGGGGCAGGGGAGTCCAACACTGAAGCTTTCTTT.

The sample holds one count of this clone. The CDR3 DNA sequence: TGTGCCATCATGCGGGGAGGAAGACACAATGAGCAGTTCTTC. It yields the protein CAIMRGGRHNEQFF. This chain uses TRBV10-3 with TRBJ2-1; TRBD2 is a possible D gene (6 bases). The germline CDR1 and CDR2 sequences are ENHRY and SYGVKD. The CDR3 consists of 14 residues. Trimming removed 7 bases at V and 5 bases at J, with 15 bases between.